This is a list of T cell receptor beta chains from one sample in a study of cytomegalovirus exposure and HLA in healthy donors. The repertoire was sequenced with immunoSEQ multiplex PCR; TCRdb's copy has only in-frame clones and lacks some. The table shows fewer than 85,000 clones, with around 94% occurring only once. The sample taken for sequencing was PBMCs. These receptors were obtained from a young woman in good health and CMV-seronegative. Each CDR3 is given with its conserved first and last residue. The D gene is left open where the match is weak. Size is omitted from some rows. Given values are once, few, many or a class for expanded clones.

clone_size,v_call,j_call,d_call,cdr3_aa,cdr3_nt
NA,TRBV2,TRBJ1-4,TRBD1,CASSRTGAEKLFF,TGTGCCAGCAGTAGGACAGGGGCTGAAAAACTGTTTTTT
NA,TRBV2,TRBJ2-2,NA,CASSVSGELFF,TGTGCCAGCAGTGTGTCTGGGGAGCTGTTTTTT
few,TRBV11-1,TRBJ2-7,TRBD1,CASSPNGAGTGGDEQYF,TGTGCCAGCAGCCCCAACGGCGCCGGGACAGGGGGCGACGAGCAGTACTTC
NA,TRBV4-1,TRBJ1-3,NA,CASSQQGTGNTIYF,TGCGCCAGCAGCCAACAGGGAACTGGAAACACCATATATTTT
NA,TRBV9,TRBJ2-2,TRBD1,CASSPKGQAGAGELFF,TGTGCCAGCAGCCCCAAGGGACAGGCTGGCGCCGGGGAGCTGTTTTTT
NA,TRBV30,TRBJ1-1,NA,CAWKGAAVEAFF,TGTGCCTGGAAAGGGGCAGCCGTTGAAGCTTTCTTT
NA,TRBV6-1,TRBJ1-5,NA,CASSDRVVNQPQHF,TGTGCCAGCAGTGACAGGGTCGTGAATCAGCCCCAGCATTTT
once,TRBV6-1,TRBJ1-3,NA,CASSEDRTRNTIYF,TGTGCCAGCAGTGAAGACAGGACAAGAAACACCATATATTTT
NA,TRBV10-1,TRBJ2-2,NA,CARYSRGPNTGELFF,TGCGCCAGATATTCTCGAGGGCCGAACACCGGGGAGCTGTTTTTT
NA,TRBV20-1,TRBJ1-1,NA,CSASREPEAFF,TGCAGTGCTAGCCGGGAACCTGAAGCTTTCTTT
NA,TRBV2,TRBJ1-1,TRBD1,CASKRDRGAMNTEAFF,TGTGCCAGCAAAAGGGACAGGGGAGCGATGAACACTGAAGCTTTCTTT
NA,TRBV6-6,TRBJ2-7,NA,CASRGGADYYEQYF,TGTGCCAGCAGAGGGGGGGCCGATTACTACGAGCAGTACTTC
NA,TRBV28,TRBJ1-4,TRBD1,CASSGPARQGLNEKLFF,TGTGCCAGCAGTGGGCCCGCTAGACAGGGACTTAATGAAAAACTGTTTTTT
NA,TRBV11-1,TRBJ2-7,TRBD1,CASRFTGGGTSYEQYF,TGTGCCAGCAGGTTTACAGGGGGCGGTACGTCCTACGAGCAGTACTTC
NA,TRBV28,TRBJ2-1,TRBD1,CASSFQQGSQFF,TGTGCCAGCAGTTTCCAACAGGGGAGTCAGTTCTTC
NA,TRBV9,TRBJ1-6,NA,CASSDPQGLYNSPLHF,TGTGCCAGCAGCGACCCACAGGGTCTCTATAATTCACCCCTCCACTTT
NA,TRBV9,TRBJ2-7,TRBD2,CASSASGSGGRYEQYF,TGTGCCAGCAGCGCCAGTGGTAGCGGGGGTAGATACGAGCAGTACTTC
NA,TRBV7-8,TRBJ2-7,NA,CASGRGAGSYEQYF,TGTGCCAGCGGCAGGGGGGCAGGCTCCTACGAGCAGTACTTC
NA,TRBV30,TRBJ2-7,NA,CAWSRGTANYEQYF,TGTGCCTGGAGTAGAGGTACGGCTAACTACGAGCAGTACTTC
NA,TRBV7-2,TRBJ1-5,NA,CASSLETGRNQPQHF,TGTGCCAGCAGCTTAGAAACAGGTCGCAATCAGCCCCAGCATTTT
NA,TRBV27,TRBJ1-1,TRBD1,CASSLGDRPKRAFF,TGTGCCAGCAGTTTAGGGGACAGGCCCAAGCGCGCTTTCTTT
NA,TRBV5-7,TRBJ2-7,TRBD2,CASSPSGGSPTYEQYF,TGTGCCAGCAGCCCCTCGGGGGGGTCTCCAACCTACGAGCAGTACTTC
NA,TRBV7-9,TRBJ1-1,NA,CASSFPGRGGNTEAFF,TGTGCCAGCAGCTTCCCCGGGAGGGGGGGAAACACTGAAGCTTTCTTT
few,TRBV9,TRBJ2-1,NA,CASSPQGSIYNEQFF,TGTGCCAGCAGCCCCCAGGGGTCCATTTACAATGAGCAGTTCTTC
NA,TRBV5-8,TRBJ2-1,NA,CASSNGGPYNEQFF,TGTGCCAGCAGCAACGGGGGACCATACAATGAGCAGTTCTTC
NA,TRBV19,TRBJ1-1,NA,CASSPQTGMNTEAFF,TGTGCCAGTAGTCCCCAGACAGGTATGAACACTGAAGCTTTCTTT
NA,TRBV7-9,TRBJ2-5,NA,CASSLALAANQETQYF,TGTGCCAGCAGCTTAGCGCTGGCGGCCAATCAAGAGACCCAGTACTTC
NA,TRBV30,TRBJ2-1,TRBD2,CASTRSGGANEQFF,TGTGCCTCCACCCGGAGCGGGGGGGCAAATGAGCAGTTCTTC
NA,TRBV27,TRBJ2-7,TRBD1,CASRQGGSGGEQYF,TGTGCCAGCAGACAAGGGGGCAGCGGCGGCGAGCAGTACTTC
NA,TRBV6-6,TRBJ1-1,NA,CASSYPTGNTEAFF,TGTGCCAGCAGTTACCCAACAGGGAACACTGAAGCTTTCTTT
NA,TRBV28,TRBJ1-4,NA,CASSLPRQINEKLFF,TGTGCCAGCAGTCTCCCGCGACAGATTAATGAAAAACTGTTTTTT
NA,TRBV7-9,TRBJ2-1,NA,CASSRRGGMSYNEQFF,TGTGCCAGCAGCCGGCGTGGGGGGATGTCCTACAATGAGCAGTTCTTC
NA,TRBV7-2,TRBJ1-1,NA,CASSPPGGGVAEAFF,TGTGCCAGCAGCCCTCCGGGGGGGGGAGTAGCTGAAGCTTTCTTT
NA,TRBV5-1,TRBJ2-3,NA,CASSPPSTGRTDTQYF,TGCGCCAGCAGTCCGCCGTCGACAGGACGCACAGATACGCAGTATTTT
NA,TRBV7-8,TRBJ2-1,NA,CASSLSNVWGPPYNEQFF,TGTGCCAGCAGCTTAAGCAACGTATGGGGCCCACCCTACAATGAGCAGTTCTTC
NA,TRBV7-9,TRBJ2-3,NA,CASRVGGADTQYF,TGTGCCAGCAGAGTAGGGGGTGCAGATACGCAGTATTTT
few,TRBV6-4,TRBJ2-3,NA,CASSDSGGHTDTQYF,TGTGCCAGCAGTGACTCGGGGGGGCACACAGATACGCAGTATTTT
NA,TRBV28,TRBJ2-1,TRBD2,CASRLERGGYNEQFF,TGTGCCAGCAGGTTAGAGCGGGGGGGTTACAATGAGCAGTTCTTC
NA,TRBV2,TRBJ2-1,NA,CASTTADNEQFF,TGTGCCAGCACGACAGCCGACAATGAGCAGTTCTTC
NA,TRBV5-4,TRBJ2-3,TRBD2,CASSLQTSGGHTQYF,TGTGCCAGCAGCCTCCAAACTAGCGGGGGACATACGCAGTATTTT
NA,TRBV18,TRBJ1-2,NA,CASSERAATNYGYTF,TGTGCCAGCTCGGAGCGGGCAGCCACTAACTATGGCTACACCTTC
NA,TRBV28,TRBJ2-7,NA,CASTLPRGEGKDWWVLKQYF,TGTGCCAGCACCCTCCCCCGGGGAGAGGGAAAGGATTGGTGGGTCTTGAAGCAGTACTTC
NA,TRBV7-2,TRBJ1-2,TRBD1,CASSYQGQGGYGYTF,TGTGCCAGCAGCTACCAAGGACAGGGTGGCTATGGCTACACCTTC
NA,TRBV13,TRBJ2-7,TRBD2,CASSLGGLAGYEQYF,TGTGCCAGCAGCTTAGGGGGACTAGCGGGCTACGAGCAGTACTTC
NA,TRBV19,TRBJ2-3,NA,CASSSLPTDTQYF,TGTGCCAGTAGTTCCCTCCCCACAGATACGCAGTATTTT
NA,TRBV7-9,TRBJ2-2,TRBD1,CASTYRQGTGELFF,TGTGCCAGCACTTACAGACAGGGGACCGGGGAGCTGTTTTTT
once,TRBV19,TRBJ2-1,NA,CASRTTYNEQFF,TGTGCCAGTAGGACAACCTACAATGAGCAGTTCTTC
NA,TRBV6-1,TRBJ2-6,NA,CASSEAVHPERANVLTF,TGTGCCAGCAGTGAAGCCGTACACCCAGAAAGGGCCAACGTCCTGACTTTC
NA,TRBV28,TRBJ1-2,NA,CASRSGWYGYTF,TGTGCCAGCAGGTCAGGGTGGTATGGCTACACCTTC
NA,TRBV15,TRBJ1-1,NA,CATRGGMNTEAFF,TGTGCCACACGGGGGGGGATGAACACTGAAGCTTTCTTT
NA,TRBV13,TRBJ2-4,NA,CASSLWGSALTKNIQYF,TGTGCCAGCAGCTTATGGGGTAGCGCCCTTACCAAAAACATTCAGTACTTC
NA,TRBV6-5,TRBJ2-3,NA,CASSYQRLVVTDTQYF,TGTGCCAGCAGTTACCAGCGGCTAGTCGTCACAGATACGCAGTATTTT
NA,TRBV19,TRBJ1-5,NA,CASSHRDYYQPQHF,TGTGCCAGTAGTCACCGGGACTACTATCAGCCCCAGCATTTT
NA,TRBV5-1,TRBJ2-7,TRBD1,CASSWVGDGQGYYEQYF,TGCGCCAGCAGCTGGGTCGGGGACGGACAGGGGTACTACGAGCAGTACTTC
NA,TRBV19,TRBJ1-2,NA,CASSASSGTAYGYTF,TGTGCCAGTAGTGCCTCCTCCGGGACTGCCTATGGCTACACCTTC
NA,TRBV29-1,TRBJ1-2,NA,CSVEQLNGYTF,TGCAGTGTCGAACAGTTGAATGGCTACACCTTC
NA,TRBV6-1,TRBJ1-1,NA,CASRGGYTEAFF,TGTGCCAGCAGAGGGGGTTACACTGAAGCTTTCTTT